The 20 T cell receptor beta chains listed next were all sequenced from one sample in a study of technical replicates of blood from several donors. Measured with immunoSEQ multiplex PCR; TCRdb has only the in-frame clones, and not every one. The repertoire holds some 77,000 clones, over 75% seen once, with approximately 0.41% in the top ten. The specimen was T cells isolated from PBMCs. These receptors were taken from a human donor in good health.

This rearrangement joins TRBV5-1 to TRBJ2-2, with 7 positions matching TRBD1. The CDR3 loop spans 15 amino acids. The germline V gene encodes CDR1 SGHRS and CDR2 YFSETQ. J gave up 7 bases and V 2 bases, and 8 bases lay outside the gene matches. The CDR3, as DNA: TGCGCCAGCAGCTTTTTCGACAGGGAGATCGGGGAGCTGTTTTTT. Its translation: CASSFFDREIGELFF.

The CDR3 region has the DNA TGTGCCAGCAGCTTAACGACCGGGAGGGAGCAGTTCTTC. This codes for CASSLTTGREQFF. The J gene is TRBJ2-1, the V gene TRBV7-3; 7 positions agree with TRBD2. V dropped 0 bases and J dropped 10; count of bases not matched to a gene: 3. CDR1 and CDR2 (germline): SGHTA, FQGTGA. The CDR3 has 13 residues.

This chain connects TRBV19 to TRBJ2-5; tentative D call: TRBD1 (6 bases). CDR1 LNHDA and CDR2 SQIVND come from the germline V gene (reference sequence). V was clipped by 8 bases and J by 2 bases, with 15 bases between them. The CDR3 totals 14 residues. The CDR3 protein is CASHLTGQQETQYF. The DNA of the CDR3 is TGTGCCAGTCATCTGACAGGCCAACAAGAGACCCAGTACTTC.

Concerning this clone: An end of the junction does not agree with germline; a read error may underlie this. The J gene is TRBJ2-3, the V gene TRBV7-7; TRBD2 matches at 11 bases. CDR3 length equals 14 residues. CDR1 is SSHAT, CDR2 FNYEAQ, per germline (reference sequence). The DNA for the CDR3 is TGTGCTAGCAGCCCTAGCGGGAGGACAGATACGCAGTATTTT. Amino acid sequence: CASSPSGRTDTQYF.

The V call is TRBV6-4, the J call TRBJ1-2; D remains ambiguous. Per the germline V gene, CDR1 is MRHNA and CDR2 is SNTAGT. V shed 7 bases and J shed 1 base, with 16 bases lying between them. The CDR3 sequence is 15 residues long. CDR3 sequence reads: CASKEEDSFNYGYTF. CDR3 bases: TGTGCCAGCAAAGAGGAGGACTCCTTTAACTATGGCTACACCTTC.

V is TRBV4-1 and J is TRBJ2-5, with TRBD2 identical over 9 bases. This CDR3 spans 17 amino acids. Germline trimming cut 1 base from V and 0 bases from J; bases unmatched to any gene: 6. Germline CDR1 is MGHRA and CDR2 is YSYEKL. DNA of the CDR3: TGCGCCAGCAGCCAAGGCGTAAGACTAGCGGACCAAGAGACCCAGTACTTC. Translating gives CASSQGVRLADQETQYF.

The CDR3 spells CASSRQREISNEQFF. CDR3 sequence (DNA): TGTGCCAGCAGTAGGCAGCGGGAGATCAGCAATGAGCAGTTCTTC. This chain links TRBV6-5 with TRBJ2-1; 8 bases align to TRBD2. Germline V gene lookup returns CDR1 MNHEY and CDR2 SVGAGI. V was clipped by 5 bases and J by 6 bases; unmatched bases: 9. The CDR3 contains 15 residues.

The chain combines TRBV6-5 with TRBJ2-7; TRBD1 is a possible D gene (6 bases). The CDR3 sequence is 13 residues long. Trimming removed 7 bases from V and 5 bases from J, with 15 bases in between. Germline values: CDR1 MNHEY, CDR2 SVGAGI. This chain's CDR3 is CASMLQGLDEQYF. The DNA for the CDR3 is TGTGCCAGCATGTTACAGGGTCTGGACGAGCAGTACTTC.

The rearrangement uses TRBV6-1 and TRBJ2-1; D is possibly TRBD1 (5 bases). The germline V gene encodes CDR1 MNHNS and CDR2 SASEGT. This CDR3 is 16 amino acids long. V lost 1 base, J lost 4 bases, and 14 bases lay in between. This CDR3 reads CASSEEAPTDYNEQFF. Written as DNA, the CDR3 is TGTGCCAGCAGTGAAGAAGCTCCGACAGATTACAATGAGCAGTTCTTC.

This clone is a singleton in its sample. This rearrangement joins TRBV2 to TRBJ2-5; possibly TRBD1 for D (5 bases). The germline V gene encodes CDR1 SNHLY and CDR2 FYNNEI. The V end lost 5 bases, the J end lost 1 base, and 11 bases lay between the germline ends. The CDR3 loop spans 14 amino acids. CDR3: CASSLQDLQETQYF. In nucleotides, the CDR3 is TGTGCCAGCAGTCTACAGGACCTCCAAGAGACCCAGTACTTC.

The chain carries TRBV5-6 and TRBJ1-3, with TRBD1 matching over 7 bases. V lost 7 bases, J lost 0 bases, and 4 bases stayed unmatched. Looked up from germline, CDR1 is SGHDT and CDR2 is YYEEEE. The CDR3 contains 14 residues. In nucleotides, the CDR3 is TGTGCCAGCGGGACAGAAGTCTCTGGAAACACCATATATTTT. It translates to CASGTEVSGNTIYF. The variable domain in full, with the rest retrieved from reference TRBV5-6 and TRBJ1-3, is DAGVTQSPTHLIKTRGQQVTLRCSPKSGHDTVSWYQQALGQGPQFIFQYYEEEERQRGNFPDRFSGHQFPNYSSELNVNALLLGDSALYLCASGTEVSGNTIYFGEGSWLTVV.

V is TRBV18 and J is TRBJ2-1, with D perhaps TRBD2 (5 bases). The germline V and J ends were trimmed by 2 bases and 15 bases, with 11 bases remaining between them. CDR1 and CDR2 (germline): KGHSH, LQKENI. The CDR3 loop spans 11 amino acids. The CDR3 bases are TGTGCCAGCTCACCAGACTATAAGATGTTCTTC. Its protein product is CASSPDYKMFF.

This clone was seen once. The genes are TRBV4-1 and TRBJ2-1; D gene ambiguous. The germline CDR1 and CDR2 sequences are MGHRA and YSYEKL. The CDR3 contains 15 residues. The V and J ends lost 1 base and 0 bases respectively, with 7 bases between them. CDR3 DNA: TGCGCCAGCAGCCAAGCGCTCAGCTCCTACAATGAGCAGTTCTTC. Translated, it gives CASSQALSSYNEQFF.

The chain joins TRBV11-2 to TRBJ2-4; D is unclear. Deletions cut 2 bases from V and 5 bases from J, with 10 bases between. CDR3 length: 14 amino acids. Germline CDR1 reads SGHAT; CDR2 reads FQNNGV. CDR3 amino acids: CASSLLGAENIQYF. In DNA form, the CDR3 reads TGTGCCAGCAGCTTACTTGGAGCAGAAAACATTCAGTACTTC.

The rearrangement links TRBV5-1 to TRBJ2-5; TRBD2 is a possible D gene (6 bases). This CDR3 comprises 16 residues. Germline-derived CDR1 and CDR2 are SGHRS and YFSETQ. V lost 0 bases to trimming and J lost 4 bases, with 16 bases between them. The CDR3 protein is CASSLGSAGRGETQYF. The CDR3 nucleotides are TGCGCCAGCAGCTTGGGCTCCGCGGGGCGCGGAGAGACCCAGTACTTC.

The chain carries TRBV10-3 and TRBJ2-7, with 8 bases matching TRBD2. The germline V gene has CDR1 ENHRY and CDR2 SYGVKD. The CDR3 is made up of 14 amino acids. Trimming removed 7 bases from V and 5 bases from J; junction bases left unmatched: 10. DNA for the CDR3: TGTGCCATCACGGGTGAGCGGGAGCTAAACGAGCAGTACTTC. Its protein is CAITGERELNEQYF.

The chain has TRBV27 and TRBJ2-7, with D hard to call. This CDR3 is built from 11 residues. From germline, CDR1 is MNHEY and CDR2 SMNVEV (reference sequence). Trimming stripped 5 bases from V and 0 bases from J, with 2 bases between. The CDR3 protein is CASSLSYEQYF. Written as DNA, the CDR3 is TGTGCCAGCAGTCTCTCCTACGAGCAGTACTTC.

The chain has TRBV27 and TRBJ1-1; tentatively, D is TRBD1 (6 bases). CDR3 size: 13 residues. Looked up from germline, CDR1 is MNHEY and CDR2 is SMNVEV (reference sequence). Trimming removed 6 bases at V and 3 bases at J, with 11 bases between. The CDR3 DNA reads TGTGCCAGCAGCGTAGGGGGAGACACTGAAGCTTTCTTT. Residues: CASSVGGDTEAFF.

This chain connects TRBV7-9 to TRBJ2-7; TRBD1 agrees at 11 bases. V trimming: 5 bases; J trimming: 7 bases; junction bases outside the gene matches: 4. The germline gives CDR1 SEHNR, CDR2 FQNEAQ (reference sequence). The CDR3 is 13 amino acids. In DNA form, the CDR3 reads TGTGCCAGCAGCCTAGGGACAGGGGGTGAGCAGTACTTC. This gives the protein CASSLGTGGEQYF. Looking up the rest from reference TRBV7-9 and TRBJ2-7 gives the full variable domain: DTGVSQNPRHKITKRGQNVTFRCDPISEHNRLYWYRQTLGQGPEFLTYFQNEAQLEKSRLLSDRFSAERPKGSFSTLEIQRTEQGDSAMYLCASSLGTGGEQYFGPGTRLTVT.

The genes are TRBV9 and TRBJ2-7; a possible D gene is TRBD2 (5 bases). CDR1 and CDR2 from the germline V gene are SGDLS and YYNGEE. Between the trimmed V and J ends, which lost 0 bases and 2 bases, there was a span of 9 bases. The CDR3 sequence is 14 residues long. The CDR3 spells CASSVGSATYEQYF. In DNA, the CDR3 is TGTGCCAGCAGCGTAGGTAGCGCGACCTACGAGCAGTACTTC.